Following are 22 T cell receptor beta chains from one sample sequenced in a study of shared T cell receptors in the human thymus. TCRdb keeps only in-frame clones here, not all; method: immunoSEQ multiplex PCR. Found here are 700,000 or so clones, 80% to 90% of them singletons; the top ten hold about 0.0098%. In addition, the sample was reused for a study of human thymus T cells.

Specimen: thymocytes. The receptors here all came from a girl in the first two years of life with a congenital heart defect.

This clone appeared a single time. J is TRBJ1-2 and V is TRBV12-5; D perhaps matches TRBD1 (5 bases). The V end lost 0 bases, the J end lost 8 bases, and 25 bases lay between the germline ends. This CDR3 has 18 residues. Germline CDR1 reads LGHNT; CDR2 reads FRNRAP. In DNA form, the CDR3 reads TGTGCTAGTGGTTTGGTTCCCCTCCCAGGGAACGGGACTCGGGGCTACACCTTC. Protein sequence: CASGLVPLPGNGTRGYTF.

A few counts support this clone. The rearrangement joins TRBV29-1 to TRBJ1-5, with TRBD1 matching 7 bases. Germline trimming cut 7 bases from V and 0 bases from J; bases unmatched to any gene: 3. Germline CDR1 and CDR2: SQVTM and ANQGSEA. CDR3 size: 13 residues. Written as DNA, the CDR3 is TGCAGCGCCGGGACAGATAGCAATCAGCCCCAGCATTTT. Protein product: CSAGTDSNQPQHF.

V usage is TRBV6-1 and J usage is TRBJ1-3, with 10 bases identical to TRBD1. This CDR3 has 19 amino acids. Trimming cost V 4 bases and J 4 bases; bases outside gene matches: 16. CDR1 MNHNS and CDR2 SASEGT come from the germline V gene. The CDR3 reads CASSAIPWFGQGVGNTIYF. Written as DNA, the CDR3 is TGTGCCAGCAGTGCGATTCCCTGGTTTGGACAGGGGGTAGGAAACACCATATATTTT.

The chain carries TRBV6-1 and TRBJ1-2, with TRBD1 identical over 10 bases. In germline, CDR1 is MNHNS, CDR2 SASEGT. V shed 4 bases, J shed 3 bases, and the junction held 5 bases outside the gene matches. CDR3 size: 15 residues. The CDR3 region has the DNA TGTGCCAGCAGTGCCCGGGACAGGGGTGACTATGGCTACACCTTC. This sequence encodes CASSARDRGDYGYTF.

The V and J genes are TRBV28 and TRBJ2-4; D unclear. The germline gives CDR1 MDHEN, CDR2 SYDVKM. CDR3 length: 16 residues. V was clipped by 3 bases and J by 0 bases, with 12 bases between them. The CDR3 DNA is TGTGCCAGCAGTTTTGCCGGAGTCGGAGCCAAAAACATTCAGTACTTC. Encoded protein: CASSFAGVGAKNIQYF.

This CDR3 reads CAAPYGYTF. The CDR3, as DNA: TGTGCCGCGCCGTATGGCTACACCTTC. The chain employs TRBV5-5 and TRBJ1-2; D unclear. V was pared by 10 bases and J by 5 bases, with 6 bases between. The CDR3 is made up of 9 amino acids. Germline loops: CDR1 SGHKS, CDR2 YYEKEE (reference sequence).

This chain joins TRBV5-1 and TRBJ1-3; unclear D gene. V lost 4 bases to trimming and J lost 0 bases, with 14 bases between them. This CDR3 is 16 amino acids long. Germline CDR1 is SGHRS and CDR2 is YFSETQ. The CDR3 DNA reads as TGCGCCAGCAGCACCATGGACGGGAGCTCTGGAAACACCATATATTTT. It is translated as CASSTMDGSSGNTIYF. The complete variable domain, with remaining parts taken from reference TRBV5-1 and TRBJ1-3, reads KAGVTQTPRYLIKTRGQQVTLSCSPISGHRSVSWYQQTPGQGLQFLFEYFSETQRNKGNFPGRFSGRQFSNSRSEMNVSTLELGDSALYLCASSTMDGSSGNTIYFGEGSWLTVV.

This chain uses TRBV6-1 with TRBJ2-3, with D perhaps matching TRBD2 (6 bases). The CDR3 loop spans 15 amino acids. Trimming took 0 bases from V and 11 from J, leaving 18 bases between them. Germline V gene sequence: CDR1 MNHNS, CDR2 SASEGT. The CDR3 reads CASSEATLAPIQQYF. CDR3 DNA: TGTGCCAGCAGTGAAGCTACCCTAGCGCCTATACAGCAGTATTTT.

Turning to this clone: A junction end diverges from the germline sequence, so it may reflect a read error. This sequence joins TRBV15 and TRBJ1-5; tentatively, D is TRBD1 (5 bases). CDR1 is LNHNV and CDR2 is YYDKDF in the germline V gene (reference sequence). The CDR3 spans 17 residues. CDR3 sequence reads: CATSRDGGGGSHQPQHF. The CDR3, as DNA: TGTGCCACCAGCAGAGATGGGGGGGGAGGTAGCCATCAGCCCCAGCATTTT.

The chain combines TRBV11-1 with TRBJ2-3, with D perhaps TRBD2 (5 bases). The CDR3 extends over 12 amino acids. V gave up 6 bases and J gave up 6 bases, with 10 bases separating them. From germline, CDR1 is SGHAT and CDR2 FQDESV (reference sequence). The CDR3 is CASRSRGDTQYF. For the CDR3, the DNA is TGTGCCAGCAGGTCCCGAGGGGATACGCAGTATTTT.

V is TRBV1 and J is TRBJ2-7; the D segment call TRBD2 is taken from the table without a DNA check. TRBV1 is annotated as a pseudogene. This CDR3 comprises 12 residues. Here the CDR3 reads CTSSRLPDEQYF. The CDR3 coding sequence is TGCACCAGCAGCAGACTTCCCGACGAGCAGTACTTC.

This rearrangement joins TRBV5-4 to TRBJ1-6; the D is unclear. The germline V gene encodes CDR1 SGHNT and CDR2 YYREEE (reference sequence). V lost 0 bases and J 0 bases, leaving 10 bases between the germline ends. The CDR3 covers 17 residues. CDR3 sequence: CASSLGALSSYNSPLHF. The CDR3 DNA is TGTGCCAGCAGCTTGGGGGCCCTTAGCTCCTATAATTCACCCCTCCACTTT.

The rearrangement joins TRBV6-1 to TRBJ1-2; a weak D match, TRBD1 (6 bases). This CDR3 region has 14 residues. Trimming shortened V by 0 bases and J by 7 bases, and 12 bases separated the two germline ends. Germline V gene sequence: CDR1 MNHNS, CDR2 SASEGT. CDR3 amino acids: CASSEAREGGGYTF. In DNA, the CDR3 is TGTGCCAGCAGTGAAGCGCGGGAGGGGGGTGGCTACACCTTC.

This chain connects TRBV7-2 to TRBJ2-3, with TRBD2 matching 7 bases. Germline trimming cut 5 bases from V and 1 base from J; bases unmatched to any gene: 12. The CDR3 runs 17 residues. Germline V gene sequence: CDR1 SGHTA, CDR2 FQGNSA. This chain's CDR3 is CASSLDGGWRGTDTQYF. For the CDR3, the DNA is TGTGCCAGCAGCCTCGACGGGGGGTGGAGGGGCACAGATACGCAGTATTTT.

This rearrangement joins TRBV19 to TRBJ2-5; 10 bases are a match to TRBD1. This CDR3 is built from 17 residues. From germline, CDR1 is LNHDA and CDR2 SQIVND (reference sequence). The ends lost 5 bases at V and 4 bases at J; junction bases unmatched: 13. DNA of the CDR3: TGTGCCAGTAGTCCCGGGACAGGGGTAAGGTTGGGAGAGACCCAGTACTTC. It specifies CASSPGTGVRLGETQYF.

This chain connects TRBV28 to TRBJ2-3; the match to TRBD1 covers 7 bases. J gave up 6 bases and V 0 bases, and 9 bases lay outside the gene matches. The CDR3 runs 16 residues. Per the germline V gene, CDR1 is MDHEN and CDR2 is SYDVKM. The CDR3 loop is CASSLCWDSYRDTQYF. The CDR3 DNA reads TGTGCCAGCAGTTTATGCTGGGACAGCTATAGGGATACGCAGTATTTT.

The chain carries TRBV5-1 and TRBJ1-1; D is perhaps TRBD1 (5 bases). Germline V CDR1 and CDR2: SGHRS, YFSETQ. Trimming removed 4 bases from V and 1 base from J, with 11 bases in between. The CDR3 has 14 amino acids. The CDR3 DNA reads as TGCGCCAGCAGCCCGACAGCGCAGAACACTGAAGCTTTCTTT. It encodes CASSPTAQNTEAFF.

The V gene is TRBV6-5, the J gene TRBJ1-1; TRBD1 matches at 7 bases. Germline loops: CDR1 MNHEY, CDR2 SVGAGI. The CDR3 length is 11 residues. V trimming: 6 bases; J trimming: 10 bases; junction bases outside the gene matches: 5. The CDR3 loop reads CASRKQGTAFF. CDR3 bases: TGTGCCAGCAGGAAACAGGGGACAGCTTTCTTT.

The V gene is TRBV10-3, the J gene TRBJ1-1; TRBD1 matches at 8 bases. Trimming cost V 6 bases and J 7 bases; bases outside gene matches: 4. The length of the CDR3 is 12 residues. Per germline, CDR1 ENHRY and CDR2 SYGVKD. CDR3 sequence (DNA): TGTGCCATCAGCGTTGACAGGGGTGAAGCTTTCTTT. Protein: CAISVDRGEAFF.

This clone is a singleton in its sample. The CDR3 DNA reads as TGTGCCAGCAGCTTGGGCCAGGGGGCCCCCAAAAACATTCAGTACTTC. This codes for CASSLGQGAPKNIQYF. The rearrangement joins TRBV5-8 to TRBJ2-4; TRBD1 matches at 8 bases. Germline assignment: CDR1 SGHTS and CDR2 YDEGEE. V shed 0 bases, J shed 2 bases, and the junction held 4 bases outside the gene matches. The CDR3 extends over 16 amino acids.

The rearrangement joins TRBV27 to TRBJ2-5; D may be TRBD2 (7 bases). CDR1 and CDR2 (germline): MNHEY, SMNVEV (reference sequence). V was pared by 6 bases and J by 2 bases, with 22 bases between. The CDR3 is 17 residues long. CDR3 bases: TGTGCCAGCAGGGGGGGGCTTCCAGGAAGTTATCAAGAGACCCAGTACTTC. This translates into CASRGGLPGSYQETQYF.

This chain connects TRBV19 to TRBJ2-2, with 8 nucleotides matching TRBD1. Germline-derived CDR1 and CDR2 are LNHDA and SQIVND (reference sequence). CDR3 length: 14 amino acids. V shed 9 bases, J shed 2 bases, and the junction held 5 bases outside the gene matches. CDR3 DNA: TGTGCCAGGGCTGGACAGGGAAACACCGGGGAGCTGTTTTTT. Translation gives CARAGQGNTGELFF.